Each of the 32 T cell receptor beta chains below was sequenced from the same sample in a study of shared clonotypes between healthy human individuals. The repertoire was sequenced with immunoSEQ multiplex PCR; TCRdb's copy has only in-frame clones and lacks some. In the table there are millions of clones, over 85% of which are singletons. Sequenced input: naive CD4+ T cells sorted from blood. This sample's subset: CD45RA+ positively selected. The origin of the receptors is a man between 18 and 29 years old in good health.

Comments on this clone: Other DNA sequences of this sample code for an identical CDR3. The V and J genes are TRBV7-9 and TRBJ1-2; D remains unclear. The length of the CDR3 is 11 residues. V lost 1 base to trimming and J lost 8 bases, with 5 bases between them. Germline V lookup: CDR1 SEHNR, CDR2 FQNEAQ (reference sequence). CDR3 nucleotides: TGTGCCAGCAGCTTAGAACGGGGCTACACCTTC. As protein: CASSLERGYTF.

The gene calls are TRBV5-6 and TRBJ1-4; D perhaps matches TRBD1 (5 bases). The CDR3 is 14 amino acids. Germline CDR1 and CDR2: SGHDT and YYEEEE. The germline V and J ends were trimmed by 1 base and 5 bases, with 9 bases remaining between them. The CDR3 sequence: CASSLSGTNEKLFF. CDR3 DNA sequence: TGTGCCAGCAGCTTGTCAGGGACCAATGAAAAACTGTTTTTT. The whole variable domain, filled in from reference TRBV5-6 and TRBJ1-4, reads DAGVTQSPTHLIKTRGQQVTLRCSPKSGHDTVSWYQQALGQGPQFIFQYYEEEERQRGNFPDRFSGHQFPNYSSELNVNALLLGDSALYLCASSLSGTNEKLFFGSGTQLSVL.

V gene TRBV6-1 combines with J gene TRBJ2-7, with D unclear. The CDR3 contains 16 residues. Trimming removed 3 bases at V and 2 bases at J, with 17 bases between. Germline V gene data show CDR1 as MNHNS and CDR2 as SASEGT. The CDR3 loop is CASSDTPGRAAYEQYF. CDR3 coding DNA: TGTGCCAGCAGTGACACCCCCGGACGAGCCGCCTACGAGCAGTACTTC.

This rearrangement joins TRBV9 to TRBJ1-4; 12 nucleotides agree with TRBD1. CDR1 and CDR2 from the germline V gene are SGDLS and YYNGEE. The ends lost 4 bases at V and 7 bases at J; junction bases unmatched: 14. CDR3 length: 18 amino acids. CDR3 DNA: TGTGCCAGCAGCCCAACCGGGACAGGGGGCGTTCTCGGTGAAAAACTGTTTTTT. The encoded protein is CASSPTGTGGVLGEKLFF.

CDR3 region: CASSRRTGSGANVLTF. CDR3 nucleotide sequence: TGTGCCAGCAGCCGTAGGACAGGGTCCGGGGCCAACGTCCTGACTTTC. The chain is built from TRBV5-6 and TRBJ2-6; TRBD1 agrees at 8 bases. The germline V gene encodes CDR1 SGHDT and CDR2 YYEEEE. J was trimmed by 4 bases and V by 4 bases; bases with no gene match: 7. The CDR3 runs 16 residues.

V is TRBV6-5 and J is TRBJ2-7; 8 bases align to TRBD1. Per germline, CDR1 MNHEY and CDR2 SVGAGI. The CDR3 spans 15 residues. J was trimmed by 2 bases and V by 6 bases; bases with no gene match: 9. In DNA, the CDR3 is TGTGCCAGCAGGGCGACAGGGGCGGGTCCCTACGAGCAGTACTTC. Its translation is CASRATGAGPYEQYF.

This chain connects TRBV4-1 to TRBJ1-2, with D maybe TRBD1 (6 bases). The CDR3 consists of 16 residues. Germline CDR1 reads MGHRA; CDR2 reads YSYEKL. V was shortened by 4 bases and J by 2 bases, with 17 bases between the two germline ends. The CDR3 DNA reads TGCGCCAGCAGCCCTGGGTCGGGGGCGCCGAACTATGGCTACACCTTC. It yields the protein CASSPGSGAPNYGYTF.

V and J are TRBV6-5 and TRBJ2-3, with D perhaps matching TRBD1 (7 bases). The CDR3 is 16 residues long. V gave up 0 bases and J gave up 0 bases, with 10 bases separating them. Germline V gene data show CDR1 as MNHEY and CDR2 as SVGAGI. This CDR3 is CASSYSRGTSTDTQYF. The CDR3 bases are TGTGCCAGCAGTTACTCCAGGGGGACTAGCACAGATACGCAGTATTTT.

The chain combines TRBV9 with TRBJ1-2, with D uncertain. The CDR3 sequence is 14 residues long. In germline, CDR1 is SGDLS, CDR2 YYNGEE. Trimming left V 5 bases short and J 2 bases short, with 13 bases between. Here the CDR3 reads CASRAGDLNYGYTF. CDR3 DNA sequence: TGTGCCAGCAGGGCAGGAGACCTAAACTATGGCTACACCTTC.

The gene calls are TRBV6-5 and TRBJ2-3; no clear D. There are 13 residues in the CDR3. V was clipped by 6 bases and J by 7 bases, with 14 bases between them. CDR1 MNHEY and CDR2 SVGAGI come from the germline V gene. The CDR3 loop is CASRKASSYTQYF. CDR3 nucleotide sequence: TGTGCCAGCAGAAAGGCTTCCAGCTATACGCAGTATTTT.

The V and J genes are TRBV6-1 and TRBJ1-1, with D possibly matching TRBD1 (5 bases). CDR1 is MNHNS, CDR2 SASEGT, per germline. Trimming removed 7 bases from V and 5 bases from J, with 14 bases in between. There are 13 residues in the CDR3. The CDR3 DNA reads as TGTGCCAGCAAGAGGGGATGGCGGACTGAAGCTTTCTTT. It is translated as CASKRGWRTEAFF.

For the CDR3, the DNA is TGCGCCAGCAGCTTGGTAGCGGGGGTAGAAGAGACCCAGTACTTC. Encoded protein: CASSLVAGVEETQYF. This chain connects TRBV5-1 to TRBJ2-5; 9 bases match TRBD2. The germline V gene has CDR1 SGHRS and CDR2 YFSETQ. Losses at the gene ends were 0 bases for V and 3 bases for J; bases not matched to a gene: 3. The CDR3 runs to 15 residues.

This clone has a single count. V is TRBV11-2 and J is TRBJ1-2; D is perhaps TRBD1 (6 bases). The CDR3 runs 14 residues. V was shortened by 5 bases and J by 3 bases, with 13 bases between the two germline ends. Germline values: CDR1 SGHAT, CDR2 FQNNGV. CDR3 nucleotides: TGTGCCAGCAGCCCCCCCCAGGGGTACTATGGCTACACCTTC. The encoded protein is CASSPPQGYYGYTF.

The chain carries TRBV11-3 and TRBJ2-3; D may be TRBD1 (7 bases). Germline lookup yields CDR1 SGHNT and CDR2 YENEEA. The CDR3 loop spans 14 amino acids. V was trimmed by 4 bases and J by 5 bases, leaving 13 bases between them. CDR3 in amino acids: CASSSGGYLDTQYF. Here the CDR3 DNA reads TGTGCCAGCAGCTCAGGGGGGTACCTAGATACGCAGTATTTT.

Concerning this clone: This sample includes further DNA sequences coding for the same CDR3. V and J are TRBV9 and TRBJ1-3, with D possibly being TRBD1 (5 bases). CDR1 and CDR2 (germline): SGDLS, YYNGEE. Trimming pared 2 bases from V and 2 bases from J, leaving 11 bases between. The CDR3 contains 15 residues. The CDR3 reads CASSVQGGAGNTIYF. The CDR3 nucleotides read TGTGCCAGCAGCGTCCAGGGTGGGGCTGGAAACACCATATATTTT.

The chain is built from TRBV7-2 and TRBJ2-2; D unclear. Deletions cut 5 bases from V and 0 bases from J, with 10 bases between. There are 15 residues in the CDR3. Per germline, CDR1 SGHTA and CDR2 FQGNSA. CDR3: CASSPTVSNTGELFF. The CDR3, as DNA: TGTGCCAGCAGCCCCACAGTTTCGAACACCGGGGAGCTGTTTTTT.

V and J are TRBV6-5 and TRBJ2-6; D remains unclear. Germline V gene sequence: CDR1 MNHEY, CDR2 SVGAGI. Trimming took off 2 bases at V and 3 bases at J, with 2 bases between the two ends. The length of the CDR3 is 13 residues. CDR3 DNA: TGTGCCAGCAGTTACGATGGGGCCAACGTCCTGACTTTC. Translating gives CASSYDGANVLTF.

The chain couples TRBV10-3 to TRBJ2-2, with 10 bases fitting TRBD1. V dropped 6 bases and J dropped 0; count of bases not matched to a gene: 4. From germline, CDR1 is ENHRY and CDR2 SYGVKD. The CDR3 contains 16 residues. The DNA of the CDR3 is TGTGCCATCAGACAAGACAGGGGGCCGAACACCGGGGAGCTGTTTTTT. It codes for CAIRQDRGPNTGELFF.

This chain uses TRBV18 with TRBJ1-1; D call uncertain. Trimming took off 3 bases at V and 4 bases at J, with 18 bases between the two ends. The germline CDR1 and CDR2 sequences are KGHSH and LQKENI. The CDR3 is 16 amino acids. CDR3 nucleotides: TGTGCCAGCTCACCCCTCTCAACAGCGGTTGGCACTGAAGCTTTCTTT. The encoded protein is CASSPLSTAVGTEAFF.

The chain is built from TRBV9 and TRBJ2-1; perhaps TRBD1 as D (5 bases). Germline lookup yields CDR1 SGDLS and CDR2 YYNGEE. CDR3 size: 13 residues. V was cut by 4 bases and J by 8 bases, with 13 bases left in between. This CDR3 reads CASSLGPQDEQFF. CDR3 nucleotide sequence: TGTGCCAGCAGCTTGGGGCCTCAGGATGAGCAGTTCTTC.

The CDR3 coding sequence is TGTGCCAGCTCACCCACGGTAGGAAAAATTGGAACCGGGGAGCTGTTTTTT. Translating gives CASSPTVGKIGTGELFF. This rearrangement joins TRBV18 to TRBJ2-2; D remains ambiguous. Trimming took off 3 bases at V and 5 bases at J, with 19 bases between the two ends. Germline CDR1 reads KGHSH; CDR2 reads LQKENI. This CDR3 has 17 amino acids.

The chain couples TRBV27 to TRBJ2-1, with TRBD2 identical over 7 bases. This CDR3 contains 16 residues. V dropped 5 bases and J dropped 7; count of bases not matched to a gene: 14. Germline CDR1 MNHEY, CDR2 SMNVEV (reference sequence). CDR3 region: CASSLSRTRARNEQFF. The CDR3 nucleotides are TGTGCCAGCAGTCTTTCCCGGACTAGGGCTAGGAATGAGCAGTTCTTC.

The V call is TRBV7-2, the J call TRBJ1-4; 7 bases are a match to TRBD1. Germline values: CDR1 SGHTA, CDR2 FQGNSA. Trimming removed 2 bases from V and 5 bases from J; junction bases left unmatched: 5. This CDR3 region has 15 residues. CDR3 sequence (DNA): TGTGCCAGCAGCTTAACCGGGACAGCAAATGAAAAACTGTTTTTT. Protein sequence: CASSLTGTANEKLFF.

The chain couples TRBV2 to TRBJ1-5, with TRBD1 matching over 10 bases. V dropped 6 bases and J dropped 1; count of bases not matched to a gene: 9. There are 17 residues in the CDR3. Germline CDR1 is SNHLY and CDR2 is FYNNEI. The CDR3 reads CASSRDRGPKSNQPQHF. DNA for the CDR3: TGTGCCAGCAGCAGAGACAGGGGGCCCAAAAGCAATCAGCCCCAGCATTTT.

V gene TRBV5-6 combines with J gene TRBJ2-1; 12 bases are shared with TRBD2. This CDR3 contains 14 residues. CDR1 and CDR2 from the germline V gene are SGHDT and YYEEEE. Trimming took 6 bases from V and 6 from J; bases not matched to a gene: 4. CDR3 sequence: CASNGLAGSNEQFF. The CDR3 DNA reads TGTGCCAGCAACGGACTAGCGGGATCCAATGAGCAGTTCTTC.

CDR3 DNA: TGTGCCAGCAGTTTCGGATACCCCATGAACACTGAAGCTTTCTTT. Translation: CASSFGYPMNTEAFF. The chain combines TRBV25-1 with TRBJ1-1; D gene uncertain. The CDR3 extends over 15 amino acids. Deletions cut 5 bases from V and 0 bases from J, with 13 bases between. CDR1 and CDR2 from the germline V gene are MGHDK and SYGVNS. Drawing the rest from reference TRBV25-1 and TRBJ1-1, the complete variable domain is EADIYQTPRYLVIGTGKKITLECSQTMGHDKMYWYQQDPGMELHLIHYSYGVNSTEKGDLSSESTVSRIRTEHFPLTLESARPSHTSQYLCASSFGYPMNTEAFFGQGTRLTVV.

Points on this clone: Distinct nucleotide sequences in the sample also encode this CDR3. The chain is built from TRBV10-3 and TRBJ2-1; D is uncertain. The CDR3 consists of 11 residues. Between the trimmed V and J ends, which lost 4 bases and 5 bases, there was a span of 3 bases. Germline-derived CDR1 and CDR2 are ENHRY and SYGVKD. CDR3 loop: CAISGDNEQFF. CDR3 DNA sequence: TGTGCCATCAGTGGAGACAATGAGCAGTTCTTC.

In DNA form, the CDR3 reads TGTGCCAGCAGCCCGATAGGCGGTTTGGAGCAGTTCTTC. Protein sequence: CASSPIGGLEQFF. This chain connects TRBV11-2 to TRBJ2-1, with unresolved D. The CDR3 extends over 13 amino acids. Germline-derived CDR1 and CDR2 are SGHAT and FQNNGV. V gave up 5 bases and J gave up 10 bases, with 15 bases separating them.

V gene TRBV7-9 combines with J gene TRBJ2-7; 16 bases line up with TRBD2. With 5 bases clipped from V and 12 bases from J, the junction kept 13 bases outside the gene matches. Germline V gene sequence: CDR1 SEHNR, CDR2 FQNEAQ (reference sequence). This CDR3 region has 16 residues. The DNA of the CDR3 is TGTGCCAGCAGCACGCTGCCGGGACTAGCGGGAGGGTGGCGGTACTTC. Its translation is CASSTLPGLAGGWRYF. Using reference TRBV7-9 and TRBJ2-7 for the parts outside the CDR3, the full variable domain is DTGVSQNPRHKITKRGQNVTFRCDPISEHNRLYWYRQTLGQGPEFLTYFQNEAQLEKSRLLSDRFSAERPKGSFSTLEIQRTEQGDSAMYLCASSTLPGLAGGWRYFGPGTRLTVT.

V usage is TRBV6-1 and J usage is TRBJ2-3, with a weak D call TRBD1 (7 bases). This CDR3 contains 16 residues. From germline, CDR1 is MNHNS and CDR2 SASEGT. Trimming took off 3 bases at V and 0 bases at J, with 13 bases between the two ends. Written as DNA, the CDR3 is TGTGCCAGCAGTGATGGAGGGACAGTAAGCACAGATACGCAGTATTTT. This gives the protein CASSDGGTVSTDTQYF.

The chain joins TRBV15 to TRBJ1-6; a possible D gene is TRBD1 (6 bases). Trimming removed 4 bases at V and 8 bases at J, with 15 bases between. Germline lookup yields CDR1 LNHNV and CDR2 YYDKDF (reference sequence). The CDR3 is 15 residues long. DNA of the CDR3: TGTGCCACCAGCACCGATCGGGGGCCATATTCACCCCTCCACTTT. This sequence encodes CATSTDRGPYSPLHF.

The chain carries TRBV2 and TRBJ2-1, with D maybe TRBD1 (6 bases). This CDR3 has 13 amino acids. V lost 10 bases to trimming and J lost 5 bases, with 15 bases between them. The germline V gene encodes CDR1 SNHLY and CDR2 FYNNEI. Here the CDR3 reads CATTGPKDNEQFF. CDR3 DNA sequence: TGTGCCACGACAGGTCCCAAGGACAATGAGCAGTTCTTC.